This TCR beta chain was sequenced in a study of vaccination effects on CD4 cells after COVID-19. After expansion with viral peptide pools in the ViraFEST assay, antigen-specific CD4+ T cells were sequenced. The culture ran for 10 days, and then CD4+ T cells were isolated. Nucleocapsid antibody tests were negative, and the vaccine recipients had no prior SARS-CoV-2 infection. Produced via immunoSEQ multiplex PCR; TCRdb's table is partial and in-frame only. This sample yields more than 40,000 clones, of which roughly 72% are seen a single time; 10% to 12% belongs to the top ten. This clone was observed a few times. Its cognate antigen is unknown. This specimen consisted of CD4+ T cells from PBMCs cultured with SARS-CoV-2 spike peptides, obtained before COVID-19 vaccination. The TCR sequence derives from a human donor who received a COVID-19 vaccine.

The DNA for the CDR3 is TGTGCCAGCAGTTACACCCCCCTGAGTCAGCCCCAGCATTTT. It specifies CASSYTPLSQPQHF. The chain links TRBV6-5 to TRBJ1-5; D gene uncertain. With 2 bases removed from V and 6 bases from J, the gap between germline ends came to 11 bases. The CDR3 runs to 14 residues. Germline CDR1 MNHEY, CDR2 SVGAGI.